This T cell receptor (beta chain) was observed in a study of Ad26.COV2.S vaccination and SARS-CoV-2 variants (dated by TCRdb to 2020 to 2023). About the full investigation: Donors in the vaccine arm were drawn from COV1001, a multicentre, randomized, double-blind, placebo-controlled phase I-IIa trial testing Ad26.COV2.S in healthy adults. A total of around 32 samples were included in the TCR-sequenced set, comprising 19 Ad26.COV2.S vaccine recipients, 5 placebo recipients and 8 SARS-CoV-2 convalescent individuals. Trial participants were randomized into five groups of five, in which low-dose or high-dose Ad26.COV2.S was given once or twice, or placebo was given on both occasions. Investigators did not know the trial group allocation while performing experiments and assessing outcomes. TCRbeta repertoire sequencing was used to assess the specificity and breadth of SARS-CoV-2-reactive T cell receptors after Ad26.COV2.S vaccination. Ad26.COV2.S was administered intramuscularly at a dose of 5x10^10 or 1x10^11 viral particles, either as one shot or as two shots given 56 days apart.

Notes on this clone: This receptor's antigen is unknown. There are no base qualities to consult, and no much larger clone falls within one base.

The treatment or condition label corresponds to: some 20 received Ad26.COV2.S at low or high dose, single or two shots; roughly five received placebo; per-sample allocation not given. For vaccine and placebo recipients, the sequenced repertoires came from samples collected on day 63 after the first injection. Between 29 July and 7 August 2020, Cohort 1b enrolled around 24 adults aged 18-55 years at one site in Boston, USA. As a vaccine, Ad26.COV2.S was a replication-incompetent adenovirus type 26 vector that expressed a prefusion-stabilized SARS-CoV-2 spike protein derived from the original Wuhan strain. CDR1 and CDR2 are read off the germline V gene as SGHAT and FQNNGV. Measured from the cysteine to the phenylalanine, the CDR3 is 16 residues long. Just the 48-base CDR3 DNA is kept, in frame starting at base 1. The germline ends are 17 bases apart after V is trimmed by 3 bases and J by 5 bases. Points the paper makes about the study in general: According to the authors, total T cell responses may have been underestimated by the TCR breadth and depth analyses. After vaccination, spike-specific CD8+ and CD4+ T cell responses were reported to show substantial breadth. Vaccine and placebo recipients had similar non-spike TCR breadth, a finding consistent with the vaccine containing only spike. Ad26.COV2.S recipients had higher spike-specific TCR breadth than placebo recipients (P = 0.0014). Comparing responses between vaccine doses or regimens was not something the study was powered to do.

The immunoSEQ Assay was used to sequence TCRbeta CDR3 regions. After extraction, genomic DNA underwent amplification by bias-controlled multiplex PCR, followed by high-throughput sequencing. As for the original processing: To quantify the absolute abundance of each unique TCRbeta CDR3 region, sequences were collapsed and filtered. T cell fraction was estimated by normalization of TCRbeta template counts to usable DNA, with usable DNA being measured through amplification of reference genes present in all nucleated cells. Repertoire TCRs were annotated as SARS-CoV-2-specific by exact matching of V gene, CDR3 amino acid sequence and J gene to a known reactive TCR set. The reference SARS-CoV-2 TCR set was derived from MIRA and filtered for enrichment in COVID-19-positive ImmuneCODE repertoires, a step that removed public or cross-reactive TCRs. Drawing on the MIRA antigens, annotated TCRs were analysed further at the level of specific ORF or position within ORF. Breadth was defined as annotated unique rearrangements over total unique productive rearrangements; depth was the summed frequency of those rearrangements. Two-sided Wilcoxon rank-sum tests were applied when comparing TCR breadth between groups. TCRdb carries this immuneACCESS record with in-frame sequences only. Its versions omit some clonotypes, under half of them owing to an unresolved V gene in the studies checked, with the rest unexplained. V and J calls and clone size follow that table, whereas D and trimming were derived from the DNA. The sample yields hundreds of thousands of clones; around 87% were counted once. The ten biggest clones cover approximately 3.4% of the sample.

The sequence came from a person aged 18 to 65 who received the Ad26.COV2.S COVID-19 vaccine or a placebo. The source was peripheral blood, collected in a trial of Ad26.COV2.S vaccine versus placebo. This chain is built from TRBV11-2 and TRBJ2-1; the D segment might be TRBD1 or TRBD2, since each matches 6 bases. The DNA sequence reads TGTGCCAGCAGCTTTCCCCCCCGGGGGACAAACAATGAGCAGTTCTTC. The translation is CASSFPPRGTNNEQFF. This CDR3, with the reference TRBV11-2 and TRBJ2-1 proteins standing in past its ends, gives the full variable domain EAGVAQSPRYKIIEKRQSVAFWCNPISGHATLYWYQQILGQGPKLLIQFQNNGVVDDSQLPKDRFSAERLKGVDSTLKIQPAKLEDSAVYLCASSFPPRGTNNEQFFGPGTRLTVL.